These 5 T cell receptor beta chains were sequenced from one sample in a study of T-cell memory formation after mild COVID-19. TCRdb redid the calling of the 5' RACE reads with MiXCR, one entry per CDR3 protein. This sample yields about 600,000 distinct CDR3 sequences, of which roughly 22% are seen a single time; approximately 8.4% belongs to the top ten. Sample: PBMCs or a T cell subset sorted from them (not recorded which). These TCRs come from an adult woman who had mild COVID-19 (a few samples of this study predate the infection). Cell type and time point are not known.

This chain connects TRBV29-1 to TRBJ2-1; TRBD2 might be the D (5 bases). Per the germline V gene, CDR1 is SQVTM and CDR2 is ANQGSEA. Trimming took off 2 bases at V and 9 bases at J, with 8 bases between the two ends. CDR3 size: 11 residues. DNA for the CDR3: TGCAGCGTTGAATCGGGGAGTGAGCAGTTCTTC. Its protein product is CSVESGSEQFF.

This clonotype has just a few counts. The chain uses TRBV20-1 and TRBJ2-2; D not certain. The CDR3 is 14 amino acids. V lost 4 bases and J lost 1, with 10 bases in between. Per germline, CDR1 DFQATT and CDR2 SNEGSKA (reference sequence). CDR3 residues: CSATLSRNTGELFF. CDR3 bases: TGCAGTGCTACCCTCTCCCGGAACACCGGGGAGCTGTTTTTT.

V is TRBV29-1 and J is TRBJ1-1, with a tentative D call TRBD1 (6 bases). Trimming stripped 4 bases from V and 3 bases from J, with 12 bases between. This CDR3 has 13 residues. Germline CDR1 SQVTM, CDR2 ANQGSEA. The CDR3 reads CSVAGVLYTEAFF. CDR3 bases: TGCAGCGTTGCAGGGGTCCTGTACACTGAAGCTTTCTTT.

The V and J genes are TRBV7-9 and TRBJ2-3; D may be TRBD1 or TRBD2 (5 bases each). V gave up 5 bases and J gave up 2 bases, with 17 bases separating them. Germline CDR1 reads SEHNR; CDR2 reads FQNEAQ (reference sequence). There are 16 residues in the CDR3. This chain's CDR3 is CASSPPGPGHTDTQYF. CDR3 nucleotides: TGTGCCAGCAGCCCCCCGGGACCAGGGCACACAGATACGCAGTATTTT.

The rearrangement links TRBV14 to TRBJ2-7, with D uncertain. The length of the CDR3 is 15 residues. Germline CDR1 is SGHDN and CDR2 is FVKESK. Trimming pared 0 bases from V and 4 bases from J, leaving 13 bases between. The CDR3: CASSQDRARTYEQYF. CDR3 coding DNA: TGTGCCAGCAGCCAAGATCGGGCCAGAACTTACGAGCAGTACTTC.